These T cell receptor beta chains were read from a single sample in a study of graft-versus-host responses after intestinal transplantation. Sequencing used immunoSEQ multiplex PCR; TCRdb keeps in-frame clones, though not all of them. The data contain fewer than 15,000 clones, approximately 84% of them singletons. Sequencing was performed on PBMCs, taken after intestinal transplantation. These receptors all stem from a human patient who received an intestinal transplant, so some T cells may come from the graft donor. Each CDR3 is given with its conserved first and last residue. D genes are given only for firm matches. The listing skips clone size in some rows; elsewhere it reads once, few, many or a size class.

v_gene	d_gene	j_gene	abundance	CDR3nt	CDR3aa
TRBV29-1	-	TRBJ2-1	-	TGCAGCGTTAGTGGCCTGATAATTTACAATGAGCAGTTCTTC	CSVSGLIIYNEQFF
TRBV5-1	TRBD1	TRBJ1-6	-	TGCGCCAGCAGCTCGACAGGGTCCTATAATTCACCCCTCCACTTT	CASSSTGSYNSPLHF
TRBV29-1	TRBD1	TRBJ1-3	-	TGCAGCGTTGCGGGACAGGGGGCGGGAAACACCATATATTTT	CSVAGQGAGNTIYF
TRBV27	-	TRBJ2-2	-	TGTGCCAGCAGTTTATTTGGGGGAGCCGGGGAGCTGTTTTTT	CASSLFGGAGELFF
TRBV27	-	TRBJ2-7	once	TGTGCCAGCAGTTTCCAGGGGTTCGAGCAGTACTTC	CASSFQGFEQYF
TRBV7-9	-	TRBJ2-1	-	TGTGCCAGCAGCTTAATAGGGCAGGGTGGGTACAATGAGCAGTTCTTC	CASSLIGQGGYNEQFF
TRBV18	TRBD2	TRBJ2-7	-	TGTGCCAGCTCACCTGGAGGTCTGGCGGGAGCTAACTTCTACGAGCAGTACTTC	CASSPGGLAGANFYEQYF
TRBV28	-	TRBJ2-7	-	TGTGCCAGCAGTTTGTCACTCCCTCCCTACGAGCAGTACTTC	CASSLSLPPYEQYF
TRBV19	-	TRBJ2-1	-	TGTGCCAGTAGTGATTACAATGAGCAGTTCTTC	CASSDYNEQFF
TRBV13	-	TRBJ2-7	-	TGTGCCAGCAGCCTCGGCCTTAGCTCCTACGAGCAGTACTTC	CASSLGLSSYEQYF
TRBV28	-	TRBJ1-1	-	TGTGCCGTCTCTCGGGACCGATATGAAGCTTTCTTT	CAVSRDRYEAFF
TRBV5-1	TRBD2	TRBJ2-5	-	TGCGCCAGCAGCTTGTTTCCACTAGCGGGCGCCGGGACCCAGTACTTC	CASSLFPLAGAGTQYF
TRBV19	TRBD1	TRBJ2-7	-	TGTGCCAGTAGCATGGGACAGGGGACAGACGAGCAGTACTTC	CASSMGQGTDEQYF
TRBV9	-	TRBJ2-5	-	TGTGCCAGCAGCGTAAGCGAACGCCCCCAAGAGACCCAGTACTTC	CASSVSERPQETQYF
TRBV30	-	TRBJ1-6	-	TGTGCCTGGAGGGGACAAACTGGGAGTTCACCCCTCCACTTT	CAWRGQTGSSPLHF
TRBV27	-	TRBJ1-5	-	TGTGCCAGCAGATCTACAGGGTCATGGCAGCCCCAGCATTTT	CASRSTGSWQPQHF
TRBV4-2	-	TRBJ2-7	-	TGTGCCAGCAGCCAAGAGCTAGCCTCTTCCTACGAGCAGTACTTC	CASSQELASSYEQYF
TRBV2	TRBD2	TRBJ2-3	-	TGTGCCAGCAGCTCAGCGGGAGAGATAGATACGCAGTATTTT	CASSSAGEIDTQYF
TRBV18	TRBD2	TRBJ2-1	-	TGTGCCAGCTCACCGAGCGGGAGGGGGACTTACAATGAGCAGTTCTTC	CASSPSGRGTYNEQFF
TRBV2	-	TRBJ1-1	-	TGTGCCAGCAGTGAAAGACTCCAGAACACTGAAGCTTTCTTT	CASSERLQNTEAFF
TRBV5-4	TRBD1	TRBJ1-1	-	TGTGCCAGCAGCGTCGAGCAGGGGGGCACTGAAGCTTTCTTT	CASSVEQGGTEAFF
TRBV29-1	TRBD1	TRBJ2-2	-	TGCAGCGTTGAATCCGGACAGGGGGTTAGCGGGGAGCTGTTTTTT	CSVESGQGVSGELFF
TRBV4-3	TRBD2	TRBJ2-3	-	TGCGCCAGCAGCCAAGATCTAGCGGGGGGGCCAGATACGCAGTATTTT	CASSQDLAGGPDTQYF
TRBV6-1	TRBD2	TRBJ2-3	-	TGTGCCAGCAGTAAGACTAGCGTCCCAGATACGCAGTATTTT	CASSKTSVPDTQYF
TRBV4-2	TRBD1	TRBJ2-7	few	TGTGCCAGCAGCCAAGAACAGGGGGCGCTCTACGAGCAGTACTTC	CASSQEQGALYEQYF
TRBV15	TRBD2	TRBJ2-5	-	TGTGCCACCAGCGATGGGCTAGCGGGAGGTCTGGAGACCCAGTACTTC	CATSDGLAGGLETQYF
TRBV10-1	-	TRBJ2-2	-	TGCGCCAGCAGGATGGACACCACCGGGGAGCTGTTTTTT	CASRMDTTGELFF
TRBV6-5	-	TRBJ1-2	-	TGTGCCAGCAGTTACGAGGGGGGCTACACCTTC	CASSYEGGYTF
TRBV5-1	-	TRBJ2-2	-	TGCGCCAGCAGCTTCGGCGGGACGAACACCGGGGAGCTGTTTTTT	CASSFGGTNTGELFF